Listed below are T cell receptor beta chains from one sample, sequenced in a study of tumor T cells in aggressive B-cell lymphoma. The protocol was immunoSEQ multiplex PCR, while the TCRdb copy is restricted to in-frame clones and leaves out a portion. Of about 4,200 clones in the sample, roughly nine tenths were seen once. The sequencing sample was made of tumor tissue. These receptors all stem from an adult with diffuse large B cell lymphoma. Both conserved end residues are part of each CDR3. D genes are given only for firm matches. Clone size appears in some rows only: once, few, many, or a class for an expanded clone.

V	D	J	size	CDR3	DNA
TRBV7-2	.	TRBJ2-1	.	CASSFSLHNEQFF	TGTGCCAGCAGCTTTAGTCTCCACAATGAGCAGTTCTTC
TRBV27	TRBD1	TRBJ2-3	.	CASSINRGDTQYF	TGTGCCAGCAGTATTAACAGGGGTGATACGCAGTATTTT
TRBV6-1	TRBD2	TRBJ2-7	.	CASRLSGSTYEQYF	TGTGCCAGCAGGCTTAGCGGGTCCACCTACGAGCAGTACTTC
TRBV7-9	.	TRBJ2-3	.	CASSSHSRIADTQYF	TGTGCCAGCAGCTCTCATTCTAGGATCGCAGATACGCAGTATTTT
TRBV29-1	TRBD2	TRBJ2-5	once	CSIAGGRETQYF	TGCAGCATCGCGGGGGGCCGGGAGACCCAGTACTTC
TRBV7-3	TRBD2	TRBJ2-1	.	CASSLSSGRSYNEQFF	TGTGCCAGCAGCTTAAGTAGCGGGAGATCCTACAATGAGCAGTTCTTC
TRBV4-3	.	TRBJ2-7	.	CASSQVRTVSYEQYF	TGCGCCAGCAGCCAAGTCAGGACAGTCTCCTACGAGCAGTACTTC
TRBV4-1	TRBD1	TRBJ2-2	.	CASSQDGRGYRTGELFF	TGCGCCAGCAGCCAAGATGGCAGGGGGTACAGGACCGGGGAGCTGTTTTTT
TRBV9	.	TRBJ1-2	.	CASSVGGGSYGYTF	TGTGCCAGCAGCGTAGGGGGCGGGAGCTATGGCTACACCTTC
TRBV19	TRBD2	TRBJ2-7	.	CASRQAASGSSYEQYF	TGTGCCAGTAGACAGGCGGCTAGCGGGAGCTCCTACGAGCAGTACTTC
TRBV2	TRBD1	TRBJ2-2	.	CASRSPGTVTGELFF	TGTGCCAGCAGGAGTCCCGGGACAGTTACCGGGGAGCTGTTTTTT
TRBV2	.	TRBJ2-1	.	CAGSGVYNEQFF	TGTGCCGGCTCGGGGGTTTACAATGAGCAGTTCTTC
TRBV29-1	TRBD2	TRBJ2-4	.	CSVEAWASGSGNIQYF	TGCAGCGTTGAAGCCTGGGCAAGCGGGAGTGGCAACATTCAGTACTTC
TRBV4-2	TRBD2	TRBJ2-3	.	CASSHATSGSQNTQYF	TGTGCCAGCAGCCACGCGACTAGCGGGAGTCAAAATACGCAGTATTTT
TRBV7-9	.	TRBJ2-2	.	CASTHTGFAANTGELFF	TGTGCCAGCACCCACACAGGGTTCGCAGCGAACACCGGGGAGCTGTTTTTT
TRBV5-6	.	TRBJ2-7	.	CASSPAGWDEQYF	TGTGCCAGCAGCCCGGCGGGCTGGGACGAGCAGTACTTC
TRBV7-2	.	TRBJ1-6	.	CASSFLGDNSPLHF	TGTGCCAGCAGCTTTCTGGGCGATAATTCACCCCTCCACTTT
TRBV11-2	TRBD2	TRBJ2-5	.	CASSVGLAERETQYF	TGTGCCAGCAGCGTGGGACTAGCGGAGAGGGAGACCCAGTACTTC
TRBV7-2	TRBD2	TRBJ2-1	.	CASSLRGSGSYEQFF	TGTGCCAGCAGCTTAAGGGGTAGCGGGAGCTATGAGCAGTTCTTC
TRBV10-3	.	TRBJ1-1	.	CAISESGARTTEAFF	TGTGCCATCAGTGAGTCAGGGGCCAGAACCACTGAAGCTTTCTTT
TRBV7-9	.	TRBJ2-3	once	CASSIRDSSTDTQYF	TGTGCCAGCAGCATCCGGGACTCGAGCACAGATACGCAGTATTTT
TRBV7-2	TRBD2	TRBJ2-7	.	CASSLFSGKNYEQYF	TGTGCCAGCAGCTTATTCAGCGGGAAAAACTACGAGCAGTACTTC
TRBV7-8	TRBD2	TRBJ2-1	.	CASSLVAGLAAYNEQFF	TGTGCCAGCAGCTTAGTGGCAGGACTAGCGGCCTACAATGAGCAGTTCTTC
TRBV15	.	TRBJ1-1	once	CATSSWRNTEAFF	TGTGCCACCAGCAGTTGGAGGAACACTGAAGCTTTCTTT
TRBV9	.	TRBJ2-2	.	CASSVRQGGTGELFF	TGTGCCAGCAGCGTAAGGCAGGGAGGAACCGGGGAGCTGTTTTTT
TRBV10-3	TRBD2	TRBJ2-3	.	CAISEGAGGTDTQYF	TGTGCCATCAGTGAAGGAGCGGGAGGCACAGATACGCAGTATTTT
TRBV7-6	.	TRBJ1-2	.	CASSLSGSYGYTF	TGTGCCAGCAGCTTATCGGGATCTTATGGCTACACCTTC
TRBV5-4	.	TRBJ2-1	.	CVSSLAGAFYNEQFF	TGTGTCAGCAGCTTGGCCGGTGCCTTTTACAATGAGCAGTTCTTC
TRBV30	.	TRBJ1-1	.	CAWRESGRGEAFF	TGTGCCTGGAGGGAGAGCGGGAGGGGAGAGGCTTTCTTT
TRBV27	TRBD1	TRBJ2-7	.	CASGTGGGYEQYF	TGTGCCAGCGGGACAGGGGGGGGTTACGAGCAGTACTTC
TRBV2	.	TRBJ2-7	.	CASREPPGEQYF	TGTGCCAGCAGAGAACCGCCGGGCGAGCAGTACTTC
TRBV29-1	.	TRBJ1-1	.	CSTQKGGGNTEAFF	TGCAGCACTCAGAAAGGTGGAGGGAACACTGAAGCTTTCTTT
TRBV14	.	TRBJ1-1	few	CASSQGGPGRNTEAFF	TGTGCCAGCAGCCAAGGGGGCCCCGGGCGGAACACTGAAGCTTTCTTT
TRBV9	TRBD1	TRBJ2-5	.	CASSSGTGGLETQYF	TGTGCCAGCAGTTCCGGGACAGGGGGCTTAGAGACCCAGTACTTC
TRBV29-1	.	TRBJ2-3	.	CSFRGGGDTQYF	TGCAGCTTCCGGGGAGGCGGCGATACGCAGTATTTT
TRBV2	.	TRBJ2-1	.	CASSRDNEQFF	TGTGCCAGCAGTCGGGACAATGAGCAGTTCTTC
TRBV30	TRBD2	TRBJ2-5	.	CAGGRGGRRLGETQYF	TGTGCCGGGGGAAGGGGCGGGAGAAGGTTAGGAGAGACCCAGTACTTC
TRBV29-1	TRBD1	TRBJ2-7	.	CSVEVQGYEQYF	TGCAGCGTTGAAGTACAGGGGTACGAGCAGTACTTC
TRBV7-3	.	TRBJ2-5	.	CASSLLSGETQYF	TGTGCCAGCAGCTTATTATCGGGGGAGACCCAGTACTTC
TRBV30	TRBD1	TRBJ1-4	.	CAWGDRGLRREKLFF	TGTGCCTGGGGAGACAGGGGCCTTCGGCGGGAAAAACTGTTTTTT
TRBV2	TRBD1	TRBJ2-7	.	CASRRVGQGISYEQYF	TGTGCCAGCCGTAGAGTTGGACAGGGAATCTCCTACGAGCAGTACTTC
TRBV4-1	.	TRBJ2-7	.	CASSRGTSSSYEQYF	TGCGCCAGCAGCCGAGGGACATCCTCCTCCTACGAGCAGTACTTC
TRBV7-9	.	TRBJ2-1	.	CASSPPTHTVKFF	TGTGCCAGCAGCCCACCAACTCATACGGTAAAGTTCTTC
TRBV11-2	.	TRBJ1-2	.	CASSLGGGPGYGYTF	TGTGCCAGCAGCTTAGGCGGGGGGCCTGGCTATGGCTACACCTTC
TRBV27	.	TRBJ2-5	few	CASSLTFNSYQETQYF	TGTGCCAGCAGTTTAACTTTCAACTCGTACCAAGAGACCCAGTACTTC
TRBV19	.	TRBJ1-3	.	CASSIGGSSGNTIYF	TGTGCCAGTAGTATCGGCGGTAGCTCTGGAAACACCATATATTTT
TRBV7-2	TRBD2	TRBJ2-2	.	CASRHGLAGRRGELFF	TGTGCCAGCAGGCATGGACTAGCGGGAAGGAGGGGGGAGCTGTTTTTT
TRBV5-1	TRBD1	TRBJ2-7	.	CASSLRTGSYEQYF	TGCGCCAGCAGCCTGCGGACAGGCTCCTACGAGCAGTACTTC
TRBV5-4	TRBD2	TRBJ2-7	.	CASSFSPAVAGLPHYEQYF	TGTGCCAGCAGCTTTAGTCCCGCGGTAGCGGGCCTCCCGCACTACGAGCAGTACTTC
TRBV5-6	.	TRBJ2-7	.	CASSLDRRGEQYF	TGTGCCAGCAGCCTGGACAGAAGGGGGGAGCAGTACTTC
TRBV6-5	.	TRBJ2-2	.	CASSQGTGELFF	TGTGCCAGCAGCCAGGGTACCGGGGAGCTGTTTTTT